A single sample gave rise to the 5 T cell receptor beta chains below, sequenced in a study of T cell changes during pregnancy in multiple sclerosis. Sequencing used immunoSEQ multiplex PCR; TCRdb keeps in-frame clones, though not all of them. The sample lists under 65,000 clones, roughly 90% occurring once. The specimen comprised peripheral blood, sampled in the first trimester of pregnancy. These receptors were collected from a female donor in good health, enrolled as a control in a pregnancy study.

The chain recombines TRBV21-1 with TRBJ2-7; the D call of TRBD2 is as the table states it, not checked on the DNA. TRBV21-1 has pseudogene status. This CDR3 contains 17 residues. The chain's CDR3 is CASSKKTGSLPSYEQYF. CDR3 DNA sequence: TGTGCCAGCAGCAAAAAAACGGGGAGTCTGCCCTCCTACGAGCAGTACTTC.

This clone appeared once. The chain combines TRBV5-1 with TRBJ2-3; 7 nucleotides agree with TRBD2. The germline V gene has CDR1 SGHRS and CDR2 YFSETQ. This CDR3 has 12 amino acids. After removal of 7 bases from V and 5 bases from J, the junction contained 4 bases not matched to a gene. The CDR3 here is CASGAGRDTQYF. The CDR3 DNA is TGCGCCAGCGGAGCGGGGAGAGATACGCAGTATTTT.

The CDR3: CASSQEGAGGGRDTQYF. The CDR3 region has the DNA TGTGCCAGCAGCCAAGAAGGAGCGGGAGGGGGGAGAGATACGCAGTATTTT. The V call is TRBV4-2, the J call TRBJ2-3; 10 nucleotides match TRBD2. Trimming removed 0 bases from V and 5 bases from J; junction bases left unmatched: 8. Germline lookup yields CDR1 LGHNA and CDR2 YNFKEQ. The CDR3 is 17 residues long.

CDR3 bases: TGTGCCAGCCTAAGCCTAGCGGGAGGCGAGCAGTACTTC. Its protein is CASLSLAGGEQYF. The V call is TRBV27, the J call TRBJ2-7; TRBD2 aligns across 11 bases. J was trimmed by 6 bases and V by 8 bases; bases with no gene match: 6. The CDR3 extends over 13 amino acids. CDR1 MNHEY and CDR2 SMNVEV come from the germline V gene (reference sequence).

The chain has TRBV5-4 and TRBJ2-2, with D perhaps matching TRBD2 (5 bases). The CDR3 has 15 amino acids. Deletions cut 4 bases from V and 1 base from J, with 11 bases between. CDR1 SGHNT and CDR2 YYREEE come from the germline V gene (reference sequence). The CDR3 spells CASSQVEGNTGELFF. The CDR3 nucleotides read TGTGCCAGCAGCCAAGTCGAGGGGAACACCGGGGAGCTGTTTTTT. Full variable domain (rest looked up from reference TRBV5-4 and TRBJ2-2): ETGVTQSPTHLIKTRGQQVTLRCSSQSGHNTVSWYQQALGQGPQFIFQYYREEENGRGNFPPRFSGLQFPNYSSELNVNALELDDSALYLCASSQVEGNTGELFFGEGSRLTVL.